The rows below give T cell receptor beta chains drawn from one sample of a study of post-analysis software for immune sequencing data. TCRdb independently ran MiXCR on the PCR reads; one entry per CDR3 protein. The sample carries approximately 630,000 distinct CDR3 sequences, approximately 60% recorded once. The sample comprised blood. The receptors originated from a girl aged 2 to 9 with multiple sclerosis. Each CDR3 is given with its conserved first and last residue. A D gene is named only where the DNA matches it firmly. The size field is filled for only some rows; it gives once, few, many or a size class.

clone size: -
V gene: TRBV29-1
D gene: TRBD1
J gene: TRBJ1-5
CDR3 protein: CSVTGQGQPQHF
CDR3 DNA: TGCAGCGTGACAGGGCAGGGTCAGCCCCAGCATTTT

clone size: -
V gene: TRBV7-3
D gene: TRBD2
J gene: TRBJ2-1
CDR3 protein: CASSLSLASGINEQFF
CDR3 DNA: TGTGCCAGCAGCTTAAGTCTTGCTAGCGGGATCAATGAGCAGTTCTTC

clone size: -
V gene: TRBV5-1
D gene: -
J gene: TRBJ1-1
CDR3 protein: CASSLVGGQQNTEAFF
CDR3 DNA: TGCGCCAGCAGCTTAGTAGGCGGGCAACAGAACACTGAAGCTTTCTTT

clone size: -
V gene: TRBV6-1
D gene: -
J gene: TRBJ1-5
CDR3 protein: CASRGPGQPQHF
CDR3 DNA: TGTGCCAGCAGGGGGCCCGGTCAGCCCCAGCATTTT

clone size: -
V gene: TRBV10-2
D gene: -
J gene: TRBJ2-3
CDR3 protein: CASRGTGTTTDTQYF
CDR3 DNA: TGCGCCAGCAGGGGTACCGGCACCACCACAGATACGCAGTATTTT

clone size: -
V gene: TRBV6-1
D gene: TRBD1
J gene: TRBJ1-6
CDR3 protein: CASSGDRVKAPHF
CDR3 DNA: TGTGCCAGCAGTGGCGACAGGGTCAAGGCCCCCCACTTT

clone size: -
V gene: TRBV11-2
D gene: TRBD2
J gene: TRBJ2-3
CDR3 protein: CASSSPSGGAYTQYF
CDR3 DNA: TGTGCCAGCAGCTCCCCTAGCGGGGGGGCTTATACGCAGTATTTT

clone size: few
V gene: TRBV5-5
D gene: TRBD1
J gene: TRBJ2-3
CDR3 protein: CASSEVTNRGCTDTQYF
CDR3 DNA: TGTGCCAGCAGCGAAGTGACGAACAGGGGATGCACAGATACGCAGTATTTT

clone size: -
V gene: TRBV12-3/TRBV12-4
D gene: -
J gene: TRBJ2-5
CDR3 protein: CASSLGAVMETQYF
CDR3 DNA: TGTGCCAGCAGTTTAGGGGCAGTCATGGAGACCCAGTACTTC

clone size: -
V gene: TRBV7-2
D gene: -
J gene: TRBJ1-2
CDR3 protein: CASSLVRVAYGYTF
CDR3 DNA: TGTGCCAGCAGCTTAGTAAGGGTGGCCTATGGCTACACCTTC

clone size: -
V gene: TRBV20-1
D gene: TRBD1
J gene: TRBJ1-2
CDR3 protein: CSALTKGQGNYGYTF
CDR3 DNA: TGCAGTGCTTTAACAAAAGGACAGGGGAACTATGGCTACACCTTC

clone size: -
V gene: TRBV5-4
D gene: -
J gene: TRBJ2-2
CDR3 protein: CASSLVGKAGELFF
CDR3 DNA: TGTGCCAGCAGTTTGGTTGGGAAAGCCGGGGAGCTGTTTTTT

clone size: once
V gene: TRBV6-5
D gene: -
J gene: TRBJ1-6
CDR3 protein: CASSYGSRGFSPLHF
CDR3 DNA: TGTGCCAGCAGTTACGGTTCCCGGGGGTTTTCACCCCTCCACTTT

clone size: -
V gene: TRBV29-1
D gene: -
J gene: TRBJ1-1
CDR3 protein: CSVESLGNTEAFF
CDR3 DNA: TGCAGCGTTGAATCTCTTGGGAACACTGAAGCTTTCTTT

clone size: -
V gene: TRBV2
D gene: -
J gene: TRBJ2-1
CDR3 protein: CASLRDRYNEQFF
CDR3 DNA: TGTGCCAGTCTCCGGGACCGGTACAATGAGCAGTTCTTC

clone size: -
V gene: TRBV29-1
D gene: -
J gene: TRBJ2-1
CDR3 protein: CSYFAPLSYNEQFF
CDR3 DNA: TGCAGCTATTTTGCCCCGCTCTCCTACAATGAGCAGTTCTTC

clone size: -
V gene: TRBV9
D gene: TRBD1
J gene: TRBJ1-2
CDR3 protein: CASSVEDREGYTF
CDR3 DNA: TGTGCCAGCAGCGTAGAAGACAGGGAAGGCTACACCTTC